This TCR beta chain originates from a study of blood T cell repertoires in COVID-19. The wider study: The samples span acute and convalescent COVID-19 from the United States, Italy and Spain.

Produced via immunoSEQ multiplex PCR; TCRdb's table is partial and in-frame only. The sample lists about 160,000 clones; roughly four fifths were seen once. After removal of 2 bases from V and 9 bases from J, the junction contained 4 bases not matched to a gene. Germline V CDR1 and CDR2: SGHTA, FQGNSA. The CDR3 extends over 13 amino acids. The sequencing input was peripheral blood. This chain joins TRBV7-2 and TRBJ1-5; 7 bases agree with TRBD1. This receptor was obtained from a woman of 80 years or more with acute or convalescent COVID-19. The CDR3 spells CASSLQGVAPQHF. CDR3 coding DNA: TGTGCCAGCAGCTTACAGGGGGTCGCGCCCCAGCATTTT.